The clone carrying this TCR beta chain was counted between two and nine times. The length of the CDR3 is 18 residues. The germline V and J ends were trimmed by 1 base and 5 bases, with 24 bases remaining between them. Germline V lookup: CDR1 MGHRA, CDR2 YSYEKL. TCRdb re-called the 5' RACE reads through MiXCR, storing one row per CDR3 protein. Of 30,000 to 35,000 distinct CDR3 sequences detected, 6.6% appear once; the ten largest clones hold approximately 23%. This sample stems from a study of T cells after yellow fever vaccination. Study-level findings and limits: Nearly all vaccine-responding clonotypes were undetectable in sorted memory subsets on day 0. The secondary response was weaker, and its peak arrived faster, on day 5 versus 15.

This receptor was identified in a young man who received the YFV17D yellow fever vaccine. The chain carries TRBV4-1 and TRBJ2-7, with D perhaps assigned TRBD1 or TRBD2 (6 bases each). The sequencing here drew on PBMCs, either bulk or a sorted T-cell subset (CD4+, CD8+, memory, or dextramer-sorted; not recorded which), taken on the day of the first yellow fever vaccination. This CDR3 reads CASSQGPARGADGNEQYF. DNA for the CDR3: TGCGCCAGCAGCCAAGGTCCCGCGAGGGGGGCTGACGGAAACGAGCAGTACTTC.